The 14 T cell receptor beta chains listed next were all sequenced from one sample in a study of T cells after yellow fever vaccination (dated by TCRdb to 2018 to 2020). Library preparation employed 5' RACE. The sequencer listed for this sample is Illumina HiSeq 2500. The public reads were reanalyzed by TCRdb: fastp trimming at Q25, MiXCR alignment, in-frame beta chains only. Rows merge per CDR3 protein into single entries with the most common DNA and genes. The sample table contains around 46,000 distinct CDR3 sequences; only one count was recorded for 7.4% of them. Clones ranked in the top ten supply over 25% of the sample. The sample's treatment or condition, from its label and the paper: live attenuated yellow fever vaccine strain. Material: CD8+ T cells sorted from PBMCs, obtained around 15 days after the first yellow fever vaccination. The receptors were gathered from a man younger than 35 who received the YFV17D yellow fever vaccine.

Many counts were recorded for this clonotype. The chain recombines TRBV12-3 or TRBV12-4 with TRBJ2-5, with 10 positions matching TRBD2. Trimming took 5 bases from V and 5 from J; bases not matched to a gene: 8. The CDR3 loop spans 15 amino acids. This CDR3 reads CASSPSSGGGETQYF. The CDR3 DNA sequence: TGTGCCAGCAGTCCCTCTAGCGGGGGCGGGGAGACCCAGTACTTC.

This clonotype was counted ten times or more. The chain uses TRBV6-2 or TRBV6-3 and TRBJ2-3; 11 positions agree with TRBD2. CDR3 length: 16 amino acids. CDR1 and CDR2 (germline): MNHEY, SVGEGT. Trimming cost V 5 bases and J 2 bases; bases outside gene matches: 6. CDR3 in amino acids: CASSGGTSGITDTQYF. For the CDR3, the DNA is TGTGCCAGCAGTGGAGGGACTAGCGGCATCACAGATACGCAGTATTTT.

This clonotype was seen many times. This rearrangement joins TRBV7-6 to TRBJ2-1, with 14 bases identical to TRBD2. J was trimmed by 0 bases and V by 6 bases; bases with no gene match: 4. Germline assignment: CDR1 SGHVS and CDR2 FNYEAQ. The CDR3 consists of 17 residues. CDR3 sequence: CASSQGTSGSSYNEQFF. CDR3 DNA: TGTGCCAGCAGTCAGGGGACTAGCGGGAGCTCCTACAATGAGCAGTTCTTC.

The rearrangement links TRBV7-7 to TRBJ2-2, with 11 bases identical to TRBD2. Looked up from germline, CDR1 is SSHAT and CDR2 is FNYEAQ (reference sequence). Trimming cost V 5 bases and J 4 bases; bases outside gene matches: 15. CDR3 length equals 19 residues. The CDR3 DNA reads as TGTGCCAGCAGCCCCCGCATAATAGCGGGGGGGCCTAGCACCGGGGAGCTGTTTTTT. Amino acid sequence: CASSPRIIAGGPSTGELFF.

This clonotype has a handful of counts. This chain connects TRBV9 to TRBJ2-3, with D maybe TRBD1 (6 bases). The CDR3 runs 16 residues. Germline-derived CDR1 and CDR2 are SGDLS and YYNGEE. Trimming cost V 0 bases and J 5 bases, with 16 bases left between them. The CDR3 protein is CASSVERAIGGDTQYF. CDR3 coding DNA: TGTGCCAGCAGCGTAGAGAGGGCAATAGGGGGAGATACGCAGTATTTT.

Many counts were recorded for this clonotype. The J gene is TRBJ2-5, the V gene TRBV12-3 or TRBV12-4; TRBD2 matches 12 bases. The V and J ends lost 5 bases and 5 bases, in that order; junction bases with no gene match: 3. The CDR3 length is 14 residues. As DNA, the CDR3 is TGTGCCAGCAGTCCTACTAGCGGGGGGGAGACCCAGTACTTC. This translates into CASSPTSGGETQYF.

This clonotype showed up many times. V is TRBV4-2 and J is TRBJ2-3; no reliable D call. The V end was cut by 0 bases, the J end by 3 bases, with 10 bases between. Germline loops: CDR1 LGHNA, CDR2 YNFKEQ. The CDR3 is made up of 15 amino acids. CDR3 loop: CASSQEGSFTDTQYF. The CDR3 region has the DNA TGTGCCAGCAGCCAAGAGGGGTCCTTTACAGATACGCAGTATTTT.

This clonotype was counted many times. The J gene is TRBJ2-5, the V gene TRBV5-1; 7 bases map to TRBD1. Germline trimming cut 3 bases from V and 2 bases from J; bases unmatched to any gene: 7. Germline assignment: CDR1 SGHRS and CDR2 YFSETQ. The CDR3 spans 15 residues. The CDR3 sequence is CASSWMPGQQETQYF. As DNA, the CDR3 is TGCGCCAGCAGCTGGATGCCGGGACAGCAAGAGACCCAGTACTTC.

This clonotype occurred many times. CDR3 in amino acids: CASGVGQPQHF. The CDR3 DNA sequence: TGTGCCAGCGGGGTTGGGCAGCCCCAGCATTTT. V is TRBV25-1 and J is TRBJ1-5; D gene ambiguous. CDR3 size: 11 residues. Trimming took 8 bases from V and 7 from J, leaving 9 bases between them. The germline CDR1 and CDR2 sequences are MGHDK and SYGVNS.

On this clonotype itself: Since a much larger clone is just one base distant, this may be a read error. This chain uses TRBV21-1 with TRBJ2-7; the table's D call of TRBD1 was not tested on the DNA. TRBV21-1 is listed as a pseudogene. This CDR3 is 14 amino acids long. CDR3: CARTTDLSSYEQYF. CDR3 coding DNA: TGTGCCAGAACGACAGATCTAAGCTCCTACGAGCAGTACTTC.

The chain uses TRBV7-8 and TRBJ2-5, with 9 bases fitting TRBD1. The CDR3 covers 15 residues. V dropped 1 base and J dropped 4; count of bases not matched to a gene: 4. The germline V gene encodes CDR1 SGHVS and CDR2 FQNEAQ. Here the CDR3 reads CASSLGDRDVETQYF. CDR3 nucleotide sequence: TGTGCCAGCAGCTTAGGGGACAGGGACGTAGAGACCCAGTACTTC.

This clonotype has at least ten counts. The rearrangement joins TRBV7-9 to TRBJ2-3, with TRBD1 identical over 8 bases. V lost 5 bases and J lost 5; bases outside the gene matches: 6. The CDR3 contains 14 residues. Germline CDR1 is SEHNR and CDR2 is FQNEAQ (reference sequence). In DNA form, the CDR3 reads TGTGCCAGCAGCCCGGACAGGGAGAGAGATACGCAGTATTTT. Amino acid sequence: CASSPDRERDTQYF.

The table lists this clonotype with many counts. The chain carries TRBV6-2 or TRBV6-3 and TRBJ2-7; D gene uncertain. The CDR3 length is 13 residues. Germline-derived CDR1 and CDR2 are MNHEY and SVGEGT. Trimming cost V 6 bases and J 3 bases, with 12 bases left between them. The CDR3 loop reads CASSHSPLYEQYV. Written as DNA, the CDR3 is TGTGCCAGCAGCCACAGCCCTCTCTACGAGCAGTACGTC.

At least ten counts were recorded for this clonotype. The CDR3 DNA reads as TGTGCCAGCAGTAAGGGACAGGGGGCGGTTTACGAGCAGTACTTC. This gives the protein CASSKGQGAVYEQYF. The rearrangement joins TRBV6-1 to TRBJ2-7; 12 bases agree with TRBD1. CDR1 is MNHNS and CDR2 is SASEGT in the germline V gene. Unmatched junction bases numbered 6, after V lost 5 bases and J lost 4 bases. This CDR3 has 15 amino acids.